This is a list of T cell receptor beta chains from one sample in a study of T cell changes during pregnancy in multiple sclerosis. Assay: immunoSEQ multiplex PCR; the TCRdb copy retains only in-frame clones and omits some. Here the sample spans about 40,000 clones, roughly 88% being singletons. This specimen was CD8+ T cells from peripheral blood mononuclear cells, taken in the first trimester of pregnancy. The origin of the receptors is a female donor with multiple sclerosis, enrolled in a pregnancy study. Each CDR3 is given without its conserved first and last residue.

TRBJ1-5,TRBV5-5,ASSLDRHPYSNQPQH
TRBJ2-3,TRBV9,ASSASGAEADTQY
TRBJ2-5,TRBV10-3,AISESFRGAPTQETQY
TRBJ2-7,TRBV6-1,ASSPVEGEGYEQY
TRBJ2-7,TRBV6-5,ASSSGTGGYEQY
TRBJ1-4,TRBV4-2,ASSPHPETGDRLATNEKLF
TRBJ2-3,TRBV11-2,ASSLGTSGVLGLGTQY
TRBJ1-5,TRBV19,ASSNSFNQPQH
TRBJ1-3,TRBV4-2,ASSPQRSGNTIY
TRBJ1-2,TRBV6-4,ASSEEGDSRLYGYT
TRBJ2-2,TRBV29-1,SVDGGYTGELF
TRBJ1-1,TRBV9,ASSTGTDFTEAF
TRBJ2-7,TRBV19,ASIIRGGFAYEQY
TRBJ2-1,TRBV2,ASSRPGQGRIVDNEQF
TRBJ1-1,TRBV7-3,ASSGGGTEAF
TRBJ2-7,TRBV19,ASSISLAAPYEQY
TRBJ1-2,TRBV10-3,AISLADRGLSNYT
TRBJ1-5,TRBV5-7,ASSLGDRVAQPQH
TRBJ2-3,TRBV25-1,ASSRGTSGGARDTQY
TRBJ2-3,TRBV7-9,ASSPEIADTQY
TRBJ1-1,TRBV5-6,ASSHSRTGNTEAF
TRBJ2-3,TRBV7-9,ASSPPSGGDTDTQY